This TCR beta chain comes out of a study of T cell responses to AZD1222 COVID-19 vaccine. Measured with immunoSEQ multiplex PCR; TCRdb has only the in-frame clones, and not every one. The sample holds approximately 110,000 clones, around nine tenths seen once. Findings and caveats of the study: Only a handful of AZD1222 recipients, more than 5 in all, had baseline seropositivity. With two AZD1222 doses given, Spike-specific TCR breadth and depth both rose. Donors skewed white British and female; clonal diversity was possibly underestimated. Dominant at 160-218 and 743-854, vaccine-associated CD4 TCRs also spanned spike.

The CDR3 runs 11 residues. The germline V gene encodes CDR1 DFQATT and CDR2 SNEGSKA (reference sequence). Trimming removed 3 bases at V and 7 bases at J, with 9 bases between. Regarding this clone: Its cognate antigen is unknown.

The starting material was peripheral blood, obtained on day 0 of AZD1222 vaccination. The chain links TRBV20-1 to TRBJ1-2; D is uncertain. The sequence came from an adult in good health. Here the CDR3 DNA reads TGCAGTGCTAGGGCGCCGGCTGGCTACACCTTC. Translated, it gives CSARAPAGYTF.